A single sample is the source of the 2 T cell receptor beta chains below, sequenced in a study of blood T cell repertoires in COVID-19. The repertoire was sequenced with immunoSEQ multiplex PCR; TCRdb's copy has only in-frame clones and lacks some. Among 95,000 to 110,000 clones, about 90% were seen once, and the ten largest hold 6.2%. Sequencing was done on a sample of peripheral blood. These receptors came from a human donor in a cohort sampled during active COVID-19.

V is TRBV5-1 and J is TRBJ1-1; 7 bases align to TRBD1. The CDR3 contains 15 residues. V was pared by 4 bases and J by 0 bases, with 6 bases of the junction left unmatched. In germline, CDR1 is SGHRS, CDR2 YFSETQ. The CDR3 reads CASSPKTGLNTEAFF. CDR3 nucleotide sequence: TGCGCCAGCAGCCCTAAGACAGGGTTGAACACTGAAGCTTTCTTT.

The chain carries TRBV13 and TRBJ2-3; 7 bases agree with TRBD1. Germline CDR1 is PRHDT and CDR2 is FYEKMQ (reference sequence). The CDR3 loop spans 18 amino acids. V lost 0 bases to trimming and J lost 7 bases; unmatched junction nucleotides: 16. The CDR3 reads CASSLGLAGDSISHTQYF. The CDR3 coding sequence is TGTGCCAGCAGCTTAGGGCTAGCAGGGGACAGCATCTCCCATACGCAGTATTTT.